Sequencing of this T cell receptor (beta chain) was carried out in a study of cytomegalovirus exposure and HLA in healthy donors. Germline V CDR1 and CDR2: LNHDA, SQIVND (reference sequence). V was clipped by 9 bases and J by 4 bases, with 15 bases between them. The CDR3 totals 13 residues. PCR involved 60 Vbeta and 13 Jbeta primers. Produced via immunoSEQ multiplex PCR; TCRdb's table is partial and in-frame only. The data show 95,000 to 150,000 clones, with roughly 81% seen just once and around 1% held by the top ten. The chain has TRBV19 and TRBJ1-2; perhaps TRBD1 as D (5 bases). What was sequenced was PBMCs. The TCR sequence derives from a woman aged 30 to 39 in good health and CMV-seronegative. CDR3 loop: CASWGAQTYGYTF. The CDR3 DNA follows: TGTGCCAGCTGGGGCGCACAGACCTATGGCTACACCTTC.